This entry is about one TCR beta chain. Its antigen specificity is not known. Per-base quality was not reported, and no clone a single base away is much larger than it. The library was made by the immunoSEQ multiplex PCR assay. The multiplex PCR relied on a mix of 60 forward primers for TCR Vbeta segments and 13 reverse primers for TCR Jbeta segments. Amplification of the CDR3 region of rearranged TCR beta genes was performed with a multiplex PCR assay on genomic DNA. The amplified TCR beta libraries were sequenced on the Illumina HiSeq System as 87-base-pair reads. The source study handled its data this way. A later analysis tallied roughly 80 million unique TCR beta chains across the 640 or so repertoires, and about 12 million of those chains were shared by two or more donors. Raw reads were error-corrected and collapsed into unique sequences with a nearest-neighbor algorithm that merged closely related sequences to remove PCR and sequencing errors. Alignment of CDR3 sequences to IMGT reference sequences was used to assign V, D and J gene segments. Each retained sequence needed at least a six-nucleotide match to both a V gene segment and a J gene segment. A rearrangement was called productive if the CDR3 had no stop codons and remained in frame with V and J, and every other rearrangement was called non-productive. Following IMGT convention, CDR3 was defined as the stretch from the second conserved V-encoded cysteine to the conserved J-encoded phenylalanine. Sequences without an unambiguous match to a single V gene segment were excluded from the earlier analysis of about 600 of the donors. In an earlier analysis of 587 of the donors, V segments were called functional above 56.7% productive rearrangements and were called segregating when the between-donor standard deviation exceeded 5%. A statistical classification framework was built for diagnosing cytomegalovirus status from the catalog of TCR beta chain sequences. A later analysis assigned V and J genes by comparing TCR nucleotide sequences with IMGT/GENE-DB human TR gene sequences. In a later analysis, CDR3 sequences and most-parsimonious VDJ recombination scenarios were assigned using the TCRdist pipeline. In a later analysis, every TCR beta chain was defined by the combination of its CDR3 amino acid sequence and its V-gene family, and reads without a unique V-gene family were dropped. To address suspected cross-contamination and a sequencing artifact, a later analysis removed 550 to 750 highly shared, low-generation-probability nucleotide sequences. A later analysis calculated a clonal expansion index for each public chain from normalized within-repertoire ranks of inferred template counts. Generation probabilities in a later analysis came from a VDJ recombination model fitted to out-of-frame rearrangements, and those results were checked against IGoR. A later analysis scored TCR-TCR, TCR-HLA and TCR-CMV co-occurrence with hypergeometric tests, applying a repertoire-size bias correction to TCR pairs. In a later analysis, false discovery rates were estimated by permuting HLA or CMV assignments 20 times. In a later analysis, co-occurring TCRs were grouped with DBSCAN, and TCRdist sequence similarity was added when clustering was performed within HLA-allele-positive subsets. Repertoires with fewer than 30,000 or more than 120,000 public chains were left out of co-occurrence clustering, as were several repertoires with anomalous nucleotide sharing. Here the immuneACCESS table is served through TCRdb, limited to in-frame sequences with V and J called. Missing clones are a known gap in these copies; in checked studies unresolved V genes cover under half, and the rest lacks a known reason. V and J calls and clone size are given by that table; D and trimming were obtained from the DNA. The sample records approximately 130,000 clones, approximately 85% of which are singletons. The top ten hold about 7% of the sample.

The cohort consisted of 600 or so healthy bone marrow donors. At the time of sampling, every cohort member was nominally healthy, though immune exposures that went unrecorded were likely present. The donor was CMV seropositive and belonged to the group of 250 to 300 seropositive cohort members. A peripheral blood sample was collected from each donor, and TCR beta sequencing was performed on peripheral blood mononuclear cells. The Qiagen DNeasy Blood Extraction Kit was used to extract genomic DNA from the blood cell samples. The data stem from a study of cytomegalovirus exposure and HLA in healthy donors (dated by TCRdb to between 2016 and 2019). At the level of the whole study: In an earlier analysis of 587 of the donors, approximately 260 Gb of sequence data and approximately 100 million unique TCR beta sequences from roughly 200 million T cells were reported. Roughly 300 gigabases of sequencing data and around 80 million unique TCR sequences made up an early release that covered approximately 650 HLA-typed donors. Of the roughly 430 genotyped donors, about 80% fell in the genetic ancestry cluster associated with self-reported Caucasian donors. The study aimed to test whether signatures of past pathogen exposure could be identified by cataloging public T cell receptors. The study profiled the T cell repertoires of some 610 subjects by immunosequencing and related them to cytomegalovirus serostatus. Besides the first cohort of about 730 subjects, a separate validation cohort made up of some 110 different subjects was used. To predict cytomegalovirus infection status, the study combined high-throughput TCR immunosequencing, statistical association of individual TCRs with disease status, and machine learning. To study patterns of TCR occurrence, a later analysis re-analyzed previously published TCR beta repertoires from under 750 donors and added high-resolution HLA genotyping. In the later analysis, no new phenotypic data were used to find candidate immune exposures; instead, reliance was placed on TCR beta sequences and their occurrence across donors. An earlier analysis of around 540 of the donors applied high-throughput TCR beta sequencing to assess whether each TCR beta V gene segment acted as functional or pseudogenic. Alongside the repertoire data, information on donor age, sex, ethnicity and CMV serostatus was compiled. A later genetic analysis took genome-wide SNP genotypes for about three fifths of the roughly 670 donors and used that subset as a discovery cohort. Every discovery cohort repertoire had been produced on one sequencing platform. HLA typing included class I and class II loci at four-digit resolution. Typing coverage varied by locus: 629-630 donors for A, B, C, DRB1 and DQB1; around 560 for DQA1; nearly 610 for DPA1; roughly 470 for DPB1. Roughly 5 DR-DQ haplotypes were handled as single units for association and clustering, since linkage in the cohort was strong. Among 300 to 450 genotyped donors of the cohort, an average of roughly 240,000 unique TCR beta nucleotide sequences were sequenced per donor, around a sixth of them non-productive.

Inclusive of the bounding cysteine and phenylalanine, the CDR3 is 15 residues long. The only DNA kept is the CDR3, 45 bases in frame from the first base. The germline V gene sets CDR1 to MNHEY and CDR2 to SVGAGI. Findings and caveats that apply to the study as a whole: A cluster of highly shared sequence variants was judged likely to be a technical artifact of the sequencing pipeline. Because some donors lacked HLA typing at each locus, the association tests relied only on the typed subset. Most CMV-associated TCR beta chains appeared to be HLA-restricted in a later analysis, and the HLA associations seemed to be driven largely by CMV exposure. A few of the identified cytomegalovirus-associated TCR beta chains were confirmed in vitro to be specific for cytomegalovirus antigens. According to the authors, the approach could potentially be generalized to other disease states and immunological phenotypes. Roughly uniform sequencing depth across donors was assumed in presence/absence analyses, although this assumption may not hold. In a later analysis, several top co-occurrence clusters were reported to appear linked to parvovirus B19, influenza, CMV and Epstein-Barr virus. Compared with equally common non-associated chains, HLA-associated TCR beta chains in a later analysis were more clonally expanded and had lower generation probabilities. A further reported finding was that TCR beta sequences accurately predicted the HLA-A and HLA-B alleles for most subjects in the first cohort. In both the original and validation cohorts, the classifier was reported to diagnose cytomegalovirus status with high specificity and sensitivity. Specific HLA alleles were associated with 15,000 to 20,000 TCR beta sequences at a false discovery rate of 0.05 in a later analysis. In the study, approximately 160 TCR beta chains were listed as associated with cytomegalovirus. Broadly in line with IMGT annotations, most TCR beta V segments showed up in productive rearrangements about 87% or about 30% of the time in an earlier analysis of under 700 of the donors. Because the 87-base-pair reads could not distinguish some IMGT-functional V segments, including TRBV6-2 and TRBV6-3, those segments were excluded. According to a later genetic analysis, donors in an Asian-associated ancestry cluster had fewer N-insertions in productive TCRs than the approximately 670-donor mean. When HLA alleles, especially DR and DQ, strongly co-occurred, attributing TCR associations to individual alleles was difficult. Correlated functional status among segregating V segments might be attributable to linkage disequilibrium, but an unknown experimental factor could not be ruled out. Immune exposure information for the cohort was limited to CMV serostatus. The earlier analysis of 587 of the donors excluded 15 to 20 rarely observed V segments, including chromosome 9 orphons, because counts were too low. Most TCR sequences were seen in very few donors, while some public TCRs were found in many individuals. In a later analysis, TCR association rates were found to vary across HLA loci, with the most associated TCRs seen for DRB1 alleles and the fewest for HLA-C alleles. An association between a missense DCLRE1C variant and V-gene and J-gene trimming of TCR beta chains was found in a later genetic analysis and replicated in an independent cohort. This cohort had only TCR beta chains sequenced, and the lack of alpha or paired-chain data limited which features could be detected.

Recombination joined TRBV6-5 with TRBJ2-5; 7 nucleotides in the junction match TRBD2. TRBJ2-7 explains the end of the DNA better; the J call may be wrong. Sequenced input: PBMCs. The source is a woman aged 25 to 39 in good health and CMV-seropositive. The CDR3 sequence is CASSPLTGRRYEQYF. The nucleotide sequence reads as follows: TGTGCCAGCAGTCCTCTAACCGGGAGGAGGTACGAGCAGTACTTC.